This TCR beta chain was identified during a study of blood T cells in healthy people across ages. This clonotype was counted a few times. Antigen unknown. Primed by a sample-barcoded 5' primer and a J-beta primer mix, a second PCR proceeded for 7 to 11 cycles. Researchers report that a template-switch adaptor with 12 random nucleotides tagged each cDNA molecule. In TCRdb, the 5' RACE reads were re-called with MiXCR into one record per CDR3 protein. The sample includes approximately 800,000 distinct CDR3 sequences, roughly 50% of them seen just once. V was cut by 0 bases and J by 0 bases, with 12 bases left in between. The CDR3 length is 16 residues. Germline CDR1 is ENHRY and CDR2 is SYGVKD. Those donating, healthy Caucasian individuals from Russia, were aged roughly 6 to 95. Study-level findings and limits: Estimates of total diversity, which came from one million sequenced T cells, were considered to be underestimates. Diversity was higher, and naive CD4+ cells more numerous, in long-lived donors than in aged donors.

Sequenced: blood. V usage is TRBV10-3 and J usage is TRBJ2-7; no clear D gene. The source of this sequence is a man aged 80 or over in good health. For the CDR3, the DNA is TGTGCCATCAGTGAGTCAACAGCGTCGTTCTCCTACGAGCAGTACTTC. Protein product: CAISESTASFSYEQYF.